The rows below give T cell receptor beta chains drawn from one sample of a study of cytomegalovirus exposure and HLA in healthy donors. Some clones are missing from TCRdb's copy, which holds only in-frame ones; the method was immunoSEQ multiplex PCR. This table has roughly 240,000 clones, around 80% appearing once. The specimen was PBMCs. All receptors come from a boy aged 5-17 years in good health and CMV-seronegative. Both conserved end residues are part of each CDR3.

j_call	v_call	cdr3_aa
TRBJ2-1	TRBV18	CASSLTSGGTRNEQFF
TRBJ1-2	TRBV5-1	CASSQQGGANYGYTF
TRBJ2-7	TRBV5-1	CASSLGDREGGEQYF
TRBJ1-2	TRBV29-1	CSVSDGFGGYTF
TRBJ1-1	TRBV12-2	CASRLAGRGYTEAFF
TRBJ2-7	TRBV4-1	CASSQGRTEEQYF
TRBJ2-1	TRBV5-1	CASSLRNSGRAGSEQFF
NA	TRBV2	CASSASGGAFYEQYF
TRBJ1-4	TRBV19	CASTSWKEKLFF
TRBJ1-4	TRBV7-9	CASSRQGITTNEKLFF
TRBJ2-7	TRBV2	CASSEEGGLAGVPYEQYF
TRBJ2-7	TRBV5-1	CASSLQGASSYEQYF
TRBJ1-5	TRBV30	CAWSGDRTQPQHF
TRBJ2-1	TRBV28	CASSQGTSGRNEQFF
TRBJ2-5	TRBV5-4	CASSLAEQGKETQYF
TRBJ1-5	TRBV2	CASSEFRGSPYQPQHF
TRBJ2-7	TRBV7-8	CASSLSTRGAGGEQYF
TRBJ1-5	TRBV28	CASSHQLFSGPSNQPQHF
TRBJ1-2	TRBV7-8	CASSTGTNYGYTF
TRBJ2-3	TRBV19	CASSIFAPGVASTDTQYF
TRBJ2-4	TRBV21-1	CASSTRTGFENIQYF
TRBJ1-1	TRBV5-5	CASSLAGGVGTEAFF
TRBJ2-7	TRBV9	CASSVDSSYEQYF
TRBJ1-4	TRBV18	CASSPGGLANEKLFF
TRBJ2-3	TRBV10-3	CAAGLAGDTDTQYF
TRBJ1-1	TRBV13	CASSERPGGPRLAEAFF
TRBJ2-3	TRBV25-1	CASSDWDLGDTQYF
TRBJ2-1	TRBV29-1	CSVDSGFLGYNEQFF
TRBJ2-5	TRBV10-3	CAISQRGPETQYF
TRBJ1-6	TRBV14	CASSQGLQLALHF
TRBJ1-2	TRBV2	CASSLSPGQGRGYTF
TRBJ2-1	TRBV19	CASSKERLAGGLQFF
TRBJ2-6	TRBV2	CASSLRGPGANVLTF
TRBJ2-2	TRBV7-6	CASSFGAGVYTGELFF
TRBJ2-1	TRBV28	CASSPRLAGANEQFF
TRBJ1-2	TRBV7-8	CASSSRGQTTRYGYTF
TRBJ1-1	TRBV19	CASSEDRGHRRTEAFF
TRBJ1-2	TRBV5-4	CASSIRFGTGQARFYGYTF
TRBJ1-1	TRBV5-6	CASSLGRDRGTEAFF
TRBJ1-2	TRBV9	CASSFGQENYGYTF
TRBJ2-1	TRBV7-9	CSSSEPGLAYNEQFF